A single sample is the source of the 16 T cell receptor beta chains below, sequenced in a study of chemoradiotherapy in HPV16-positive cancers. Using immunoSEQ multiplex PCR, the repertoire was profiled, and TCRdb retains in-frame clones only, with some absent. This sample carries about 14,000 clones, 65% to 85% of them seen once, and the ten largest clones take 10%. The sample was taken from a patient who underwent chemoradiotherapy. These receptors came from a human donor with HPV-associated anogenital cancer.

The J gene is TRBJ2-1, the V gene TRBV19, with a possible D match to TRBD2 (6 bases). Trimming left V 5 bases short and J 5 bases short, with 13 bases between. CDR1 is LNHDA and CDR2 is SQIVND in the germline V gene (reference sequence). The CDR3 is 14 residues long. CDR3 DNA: TGTGCCAGTAGTCGGCGACTAGAAAACAATGAGCAGTTCTTC. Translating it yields CASSRRLENNEQFF.

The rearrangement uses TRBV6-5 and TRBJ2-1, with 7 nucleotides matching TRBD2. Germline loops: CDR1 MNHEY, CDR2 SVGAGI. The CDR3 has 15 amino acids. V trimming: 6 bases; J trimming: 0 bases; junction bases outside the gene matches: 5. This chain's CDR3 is CASSPSGSSYNEQFF. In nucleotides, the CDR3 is TGTGCCAGCAGCCCTAGCGGTAGCTCCTACAATGAGCAGTTCTTC.

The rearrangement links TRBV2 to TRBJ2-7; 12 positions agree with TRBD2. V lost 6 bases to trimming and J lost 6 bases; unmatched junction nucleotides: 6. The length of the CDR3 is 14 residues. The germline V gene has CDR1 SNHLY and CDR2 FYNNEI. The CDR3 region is CASRLLAGGGEQYF. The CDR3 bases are TGTGCCAGCAGGCTCCTAGCGGGAGGGGGCGAGCAGTACTTC.

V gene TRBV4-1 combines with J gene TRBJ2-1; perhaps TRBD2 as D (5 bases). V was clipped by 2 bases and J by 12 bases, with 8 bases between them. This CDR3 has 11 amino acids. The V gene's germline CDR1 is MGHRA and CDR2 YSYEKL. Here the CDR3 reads CASSQTGRQFF. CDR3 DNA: TGCGCCAGCAGCCAAACGGGAAGGCAGTTCTTC.

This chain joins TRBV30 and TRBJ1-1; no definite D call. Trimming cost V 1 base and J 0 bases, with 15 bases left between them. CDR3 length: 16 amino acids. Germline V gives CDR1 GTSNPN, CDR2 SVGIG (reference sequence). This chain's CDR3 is CAWSGIATGMNTEAFF. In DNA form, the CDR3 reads TGTGCCTGGAGTGGAATCGCGACGGGGATGAACACTGAAGCTTTCTTT.

CDR3: CASSSYLAGADTQYF. In DNA, the CDR3 is TGTGCCAGCAGCTCATATCTAGCGGGAGCAGATACGCAGTATTTT. The chain is built from TRBV7-6 and TRBJ2-3, with 10 bases identical to TRBD2. CDR1 and CDR2 from the germline V gene are SGHVS and FNYEAQ. The V gene end was trimmed by 4 bases and the J gene end by 4 bases; junction bases not matched to a gene: 5. This CDR3 region has 15 residues.

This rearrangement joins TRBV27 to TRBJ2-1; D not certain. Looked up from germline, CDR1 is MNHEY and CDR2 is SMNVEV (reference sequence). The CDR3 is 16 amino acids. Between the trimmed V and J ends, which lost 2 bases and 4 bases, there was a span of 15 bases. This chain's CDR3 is CASSLRASTPYNEQFF. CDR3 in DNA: TGTGCCAGCAGTTTAAGAGCCTCCACGCCATACAATGAGCAGTTCTTC.

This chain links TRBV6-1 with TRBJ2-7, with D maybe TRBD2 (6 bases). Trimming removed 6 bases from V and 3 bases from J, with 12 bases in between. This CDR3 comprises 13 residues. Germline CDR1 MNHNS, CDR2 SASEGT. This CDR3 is CASSRLAFYEQYF. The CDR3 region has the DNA TGTGCCAGCAGCAGGCTAGCGTTCTACGAGCAGTACTTC.

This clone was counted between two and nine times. DNA of the CDR3: TGCGCCAGCAGTGAGTCAGGGAATGGCTACACCTTC. The encoded protein is CASSESGNGYTF. The V gene is TRBV10-2, the J gene TRBJ1-2, with D unclear. The V and J ends lost 0 bases and 6 bases respectively, with 5 bases between them. From germline, CDR1 is WSHSY and CDR2 SAAADI. The CDR3 runs 12 residues.

CDR3 nucleotides: TGCGCCAGCAGCCAAGGACGCCTAGTGGTTGAAGCTTTCTTT. Its protein is CASSQGRLVVEAFF. The chain joins TRBV4-1 to TRBJ1-1, with D uncertain. The V gene's germline CDR1 is MGHRA and CDR2 YSYEKL. V was trimmed by 1 base and J by 7 bases, leaving 13 bases between them. The CDR3 is 14 residues long.

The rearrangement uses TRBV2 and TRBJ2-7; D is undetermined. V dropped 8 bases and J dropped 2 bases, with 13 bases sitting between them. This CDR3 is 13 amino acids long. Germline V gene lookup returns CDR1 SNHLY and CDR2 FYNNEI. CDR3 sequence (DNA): TGTGCCAGCGGATTAGTCGGCCCCTACGAGCAGTACTTC. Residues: CASGLVGPYEQYF. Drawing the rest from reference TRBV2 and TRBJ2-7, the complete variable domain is EPEVTQTPSHQVTQMGQEVILRCVPISNHLYFYWYRQILGQKVEFLVSFYNNEISEKSEIFDDQFSVERPDGSNFTLKIRSTKLEDSAMYFCASGLVGPYEQYFGPGTRLTVT.

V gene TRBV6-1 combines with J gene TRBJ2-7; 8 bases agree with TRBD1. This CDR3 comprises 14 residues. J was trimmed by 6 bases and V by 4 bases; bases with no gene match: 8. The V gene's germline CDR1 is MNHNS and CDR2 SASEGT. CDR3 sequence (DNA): TGTGCCAGCAGTGGAAGGCAGGGGGCCGGCGAGCAGTACTTC. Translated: CASSGRQGAGEQYF.

The CDR3 DNA is TGTGCCAGCAGTGAACCGCCCGGGGAGCTGTTTTTT. Protein sequence: CASSEPPGELFF. This chain joins TRBV6-1 and TRBJ2-2; D gene uncertain. The CDR3 loop spans 12 amino acids. The germline V gene has CDR1 MNHNS and CDR2 SASEGT. Trimming stripped 2 bases from V and 6 bases from J, with 4 bases between.

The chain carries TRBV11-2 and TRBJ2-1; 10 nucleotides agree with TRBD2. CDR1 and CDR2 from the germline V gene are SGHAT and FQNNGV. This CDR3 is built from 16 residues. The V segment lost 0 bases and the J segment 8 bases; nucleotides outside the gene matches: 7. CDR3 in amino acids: CASSLDLLAGVDEQFF. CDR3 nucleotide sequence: TGTGCCAGCAGCTTAGATCTCCTAGCGGGAGTCGATGAGCAGTTCTTC.

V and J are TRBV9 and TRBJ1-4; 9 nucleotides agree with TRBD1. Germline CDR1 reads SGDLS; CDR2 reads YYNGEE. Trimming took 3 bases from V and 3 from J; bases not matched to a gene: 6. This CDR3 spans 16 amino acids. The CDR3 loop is CASSDRDRDPNEKLFF. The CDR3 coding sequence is TGTGCCAGCAGCGACCGGGACAGGGACCCTAATGAAAAACTGTTTTTT.

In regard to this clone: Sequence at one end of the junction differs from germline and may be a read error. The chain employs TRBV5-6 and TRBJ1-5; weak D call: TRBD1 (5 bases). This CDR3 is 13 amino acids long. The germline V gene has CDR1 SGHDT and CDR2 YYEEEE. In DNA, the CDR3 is TGTGCCAGCAGCTCACAGGAGAATCAGTCCCAGCATTTT. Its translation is CASSSQENQSQHF. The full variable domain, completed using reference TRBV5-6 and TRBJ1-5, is DAGVTQSPTHLIKTRGQQVTLRCSPKSGHDTVSWYQQALGQGPQFIFQYYEEEERQRGNFPDRFSGHQFPNYSSELNVNALLLGDSALYLCASSSQENQSQHFGDGTRLSIL.